The 2 T cell receptor beta chains listed next were all sequenced from one sample in a study of blood T cell repertoires in COVID-19. Sequenced by immunoSEQ multiplex PCR; TCRdb stores in-frame clones only, minus some. The sample has about 48,000 clones; 80% to 90% are singletons. Source material: peripheral blood. The receptors here all came from a woman older than 75 with acute or convalescent COVID-19.

The chain employs TRBV5-1 and TRBJ2-2, with D tentatively TRBD2 (6 bases). The CDR3 has 17 residues. V shed 0 bases and J shed 3 bases, with 15 bases lying between them. The germline V gene encodes CDR1 SGHRS and CDR2 YFSETQ. The DNA for the CDR3 is TGCGCCAGCAGCTTGGTGGGGACTCTTTCTCACACCGGGGAGCTGTTTTTT. Protein product: CASSLVGTLSHTGELFF.

This chain's CDR3 is CASRVAGSSYNEQFF. In DNA, the CDR3 is TGTGCCAGTAGGGTAGCGGGGAGCTCCTACAATGAGCAGTTCTTC. The J gene is TRBJ2-1, the V gene TRBV19, with TRBD2 matching 8 bases. This CDR3 is built from 15 residues. Germline trimming cut 6 bases from V and 0 bases from J; bases unmatched to any gene: 4. Germline CDR1 reads LNHDA; CDR2 reads SQIVND (reference sequence).